This T cell receptor beta chain comes out of a study of chemoradiotherapy in HPV16-positive cancers. Study-wide background: Candidate HPV-specific clones and shared TCR motifs came from a couple of HPV16-positive patients.

CDR1 is SGHNT, CDR2 YENEEA, per germline. CDR3 length equals 12 residues. The V gene lost 0 bases and the J gene lost 7 bases, with 5 bases spanning the gap. Whole-study results and caveats: HPV-specific T cells were functionally defined from only a couple of HPV16-positive patients. Non-HPV-specific T cells did not expand in tumors during treatment, whereas candidate HPV-specific clones and E7-related motifs did.

Worth noting for this clone: Its target is not known.

Produced via immunoSEQ multiplex PCR; TCRdb's table is partial and in-frame only. The table includes 25,000 to 40,000 clones, around 88% detected once. The chain has TRBV11-3 and TRBJ2-3; no clear D gene. The sequence was obtained from a human donor with HPV-associated anogenital cancer. Sequenced here: blood, sampled from a patient who underwent chemoradiotherapy. Here the CDR3 DNA reads TGTGCCAGCAGCTTAGATGGCAATACGCAGTATTTT. Translated: CASSLDGNTQYF.